This T cell receptor (beta chain) was profiled in a study of blood T cell repertoires in COVID-19. Study details: COVID-19 samples, acute and convalescent, were from the United States, Italy and Spain. The analysed material was cDNA or gDNA that came from T cells, B-cell-depleted T cells, or PBMCs.

In the original analysis: Amplified reference gene primers provided the basis for estimating nucleated cell counts. Sequenced by immunoSEQ multiplex PCR; TCRdb stores in-frame clones only, minus some. V and J calls and clone size come straight from that table; D and trimming were deduced from the DNA. The sample lists about 16,000 clones, approximately 86% occurring once. The receptor's source is a human donor in a cohort sampled during active COVID-19. The sequencing input was peripheral blood.

CDR3 DNA: TGTGCCAGCGCCGACAGGGAGGCTGCCAATGAGCAGTTCTTC. This encodes CASADREAANEQFF. The gene calls are TRBV27 and TRBJ2-1; D is possibly TRBD1 (7 bases). Germline V gene sequence: CDR1 MNHEY, CDR2 SMNVEV (reference sequence). The CDR3 sequence is 14 residues long. Trimming shortened V by 8 bases and J by 6 bases, and 17 bases separated the two germline ends.